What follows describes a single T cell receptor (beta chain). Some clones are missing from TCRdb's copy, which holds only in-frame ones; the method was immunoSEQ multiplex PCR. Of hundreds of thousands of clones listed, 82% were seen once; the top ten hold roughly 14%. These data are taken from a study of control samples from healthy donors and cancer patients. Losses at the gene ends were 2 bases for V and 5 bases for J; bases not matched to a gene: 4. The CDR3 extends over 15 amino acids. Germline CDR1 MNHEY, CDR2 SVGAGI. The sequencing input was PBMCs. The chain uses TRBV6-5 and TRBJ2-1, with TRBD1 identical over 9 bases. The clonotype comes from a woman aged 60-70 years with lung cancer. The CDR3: CASSYTGQGNNEQFF. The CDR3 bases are TGTGCCAGCAGTTACACGGGACAGGGTAACAATGAGCAGTTCTTC.